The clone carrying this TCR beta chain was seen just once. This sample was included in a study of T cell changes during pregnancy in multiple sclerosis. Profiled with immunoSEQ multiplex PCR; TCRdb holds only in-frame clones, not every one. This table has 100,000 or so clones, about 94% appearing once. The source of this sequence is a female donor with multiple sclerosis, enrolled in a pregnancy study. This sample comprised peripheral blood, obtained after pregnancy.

CDR3 sequence (DNA): TGCGCCAGCAGCTCACTCGGGACAGCCCAAGAGACCCAGTACTTC. It encodes CASSSLGTAQETQYF. The rearrangement links TRBV5-1 to TRBJ2-5, with 7 bases that match TRBD1. CDR1 and CDR2 (germline): SGHRS, YFSETQ. This CDR3 spans 15 amino acids. J was trimmed by 1 base and V by 3 bases; bases with no gene match: 6.